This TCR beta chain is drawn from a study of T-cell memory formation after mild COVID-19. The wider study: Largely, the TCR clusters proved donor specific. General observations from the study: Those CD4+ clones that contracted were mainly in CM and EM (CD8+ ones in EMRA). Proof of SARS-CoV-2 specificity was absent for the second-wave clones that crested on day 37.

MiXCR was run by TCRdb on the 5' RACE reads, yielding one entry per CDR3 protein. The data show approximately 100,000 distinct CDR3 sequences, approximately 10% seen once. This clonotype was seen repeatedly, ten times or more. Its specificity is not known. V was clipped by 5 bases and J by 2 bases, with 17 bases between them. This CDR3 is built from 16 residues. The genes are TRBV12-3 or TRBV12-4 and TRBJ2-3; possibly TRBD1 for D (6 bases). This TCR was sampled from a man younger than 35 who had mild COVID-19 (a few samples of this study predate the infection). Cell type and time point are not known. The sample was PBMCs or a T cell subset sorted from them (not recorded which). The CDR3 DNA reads TGTGCCAGCAGTCCTCGGGACACAATCTACACAGATACGCAGTATTTT. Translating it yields CASSPRDTIYTDTQYF.